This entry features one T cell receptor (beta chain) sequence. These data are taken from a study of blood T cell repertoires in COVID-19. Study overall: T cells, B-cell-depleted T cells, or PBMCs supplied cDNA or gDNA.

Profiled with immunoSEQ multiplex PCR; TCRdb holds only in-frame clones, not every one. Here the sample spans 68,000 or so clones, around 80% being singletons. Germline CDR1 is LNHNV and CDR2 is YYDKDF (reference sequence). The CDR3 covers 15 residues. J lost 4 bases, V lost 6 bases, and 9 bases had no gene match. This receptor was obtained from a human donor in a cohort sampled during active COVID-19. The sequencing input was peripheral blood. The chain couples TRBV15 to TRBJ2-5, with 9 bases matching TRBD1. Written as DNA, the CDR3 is TGTGCCACCAGTCTCGGACAGGGGACGGTAGAGACCCAGTACTTC. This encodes CATSLGQGTVETQYF.